One and the same sample provided the 22 T cell receptor beta chains below, sequenced in a study of T-cell memory formation after mild COVID-19. TCRdb analysed the 5' RACE reads with MiXCR anew, one entry per CDR3 protein. The repertoire holds just under 150,000 distinct CDR3 sequences, about 6.1% seen once, with about 2% in the top ten. Sequencing input: PBMCs or a T cell subset sorted from them (not recorded which). The receptors were sampled from an adult woman who had mild COVID-19 (a few samples of this study predate the infection). Cell type and time point are not known.

V usage is TRBV7-9 and J usage is TRBJ2-7; D is uncertain. V lost 5 bases and J 0 bases, leaving 11 bases between the germline ends. The CDR3 runs to 14 residues. The germline V gene encodes CDR1 SEHNR and CDR2 FQNEAQ (reference sequence). Written as DNA, the CDR3 is TGTGCCAGCAGCCTGGACGCGAACTCCTACGAGCAGTACGTC. Encoded protein: CASSLDANSYEQYV.

This clonotype was picked up many times. This chain uses TRBV5-5 with TRBJ2-3; 7 bases agree with TRBD1. Germline V CDR1 and CDR2: SGHKS, YYEKEE (reference sequence). The CDR3 has 15 amino acids. J gave up 3 bases and V 4 bases, and 8 bases lay outside the gene matches. The CDR3 reads CASSRRTGRTDTQYF. The CDR3 nucleotides read TGTGCCAGCAGCCGCCGGACAGGACGGACAGATACGCAGTATTTT. Complete variable domain (other parts from reference TRBV5-5 and TRBJ2-3): DAGVTQSPTHLIKTRGQQVTLRCSPISGHKSVSWYQQVLGQGPQFIFQYYEKEERGRGNFPDRFSARQFPNYSSELNVNALLLGDSALYLCASSRRTGRTDTQYFGPGTRLTVL.

This clonotype was counted between two and nine times. The rearrangement links TRBV29-1 to TRBJ2-3; D gene uncertain. Germline CDR1 is SQVTM and CDR2 is ANQGSEA. CDR3 length equals 14 residues. V dropped 2 bases and J dropped 2 bases, with 11 bases sitting between them. The CDR3 reads CSVEKARATDTQYF. The CDR3 bases are TGCAGCGTTGAAAAGGCTCGGGCCACAGATACGCAGTATTTT.

This chain uses TRBV2 with TRBJ2-6; TRBD1 might be the D (6 bases). Deletions cut 4 bases from V and 1 base from J, with 17 bases between. This CDR3 spans 18 amino acids. Germline V gene data show CDR1 as SNHLY and CDR2 as FYNNEI. The CDR3 nucleotides read TGTGCCAGCAGTGTTCAACGAGGGGGATTATCTGGGGCCAACGTCCTGACTTTC. Translating it yields CASSVQRGGLSGANVLTF.

This clonotype has only a few counts. The J gene is TRBJ1-5, the V gene TRBV6-5; 8 bases agree with TRBD1. V lost 8 bases to trimming and J lost 4 bases; unmatched junction nucleotides: 1. Germline V CDR1 and CDR2: MNHEY, SVGAGI. The CDR3 consists of 12 residues. The CDR3 loop is CASGQGNQPQHF. For the CDR3, the DNA is TGTGCCAGCGGACAGGGAAATCAGCCCCAGCATTTT.

V and J are TRBV7-9 and TRBJ2-7; D is unclear. The V and J ends lost 1 base and 3 bases respectively, with 7 bases between them. Germline V gene data show CDR1 as SEHNR and CDR2 as FQNEAQ (reference sequence). CDR3 size: 13 residues. CDR3 in amino acids: CASSLGQIYEQYF. The CDR3 DNA sequence: TGTGCCAGCAGCTTAGGGCAGATCTACGAGCAGTACTTC.

This clonotype occurred many times. The rearrangement links TRBV5-1 to TRBJ2-7; 11 bases align to TRBD2. Germline V gene data show CDR1 as SGHRS and CDR2 as YFSETQ. J lost 3 bases, V lost 4 bases, and 3 bases had no gene match. This CDR3 has 14 amino acids. CDR3 nucleotide sequence: TGCGCCAGCAGCACTAGCGGGGGAAACTACGAGCAGTACTTC. The encoded protein is CASSTSGGNYEQYF.

This clonotype has more than one count but fewer than ten. This chain uses TRBV12-3 or TRBV12-4 with TRBJ1-5; D remains unclear. This CDR3 is 12 amino acids long. V lost 5 bases to trimming and J lost 6 bases, with 8 bases between them. The CDR3, as DNA: TGTGCCAGCAGTCCGGGAAGTCAGCCCCAGCATTTT. Its protein product is CASSPGSQPQHF.

The chain combines TRBV7-2 with TRBJ2-2; D not certain. The length of the CDR3 is 13 residues. The V gene lost 5 bases and the J gene lost 4 bases, with 8 bases spanning the gap. CDR1 and CDR2 (germline): SGHTA, FQGNSA. CDR3 sequence: CASSRSTTGELFF. Here the CDR3 DNA reads TGTGCCAGCAGCCGAAGTACCACCGGGGAGCTGTTTTTT.

This clonotype was counted a few times. CDR3 nucleotide sequence: TGTGCCAGCAGTTTACCCGGGACGGTGAACACTGAAGCTTTCTTT. The encoded protein is CASSLPGTVNTEAFF. The V gene is TRBV28, the J gene TRBJ1-1; D is perhaps TRBD1 (5 bases). Germline V lookup: CDR1 MDHEN, CDR2 SYDVKM. The germline V and J ends were trimmed by 2 bases and 0 bases, with 10 bases remaining between them. CDR3 length: 15 amino acids.

This clonotype came up many times. V gene TRBV4-2 combines with J gene TRBJ2-2, with D uncertain. This CDR3 region has 14 residues. V lost 0 bases and J 8 bases, leaving 10 bases between the germline ends. Germline lookup yields CDR1 LGHNA and CDR2 YNFKEQ. The CDR3 DNA reads as TGTGCCAGCAGCCAAGATCAGCTGAGGGGGGAGCTGTTTTTT. Protein product: CASSQDQLRGELFF.

This clonotype was found a few times. The chain employs TRBV23-1 and TRBJ2-3, with 7 bases aligning to TRBD2. TRBV23-1 is flagged as an ORF with uncertain function. Trimming cost V 0 bases and J 4 bases; bases outside gene matches: 10. The CDR3 sequence is 17 residues long. This CDR3 is CASSQSMVGGPSDTQYF. The CDR3 DNA follows: TGCGCCAGCAGTCAATCGATGGTGGGAGGGCCTTCAGATACGCAGTATTTT.

This clonotype was recorded many times. This chain joins TRBV7-9 and TRBJ2-5, with 8 nucleotides matching TRBD1. J was trimmed by 1 base and V by 5 bases; bases with no gene match: 6. The CDR3 has 15 amino acids. Germline assignment: CDR1 SEHNR and CDR2 FQNEAQ (reference sequence). CDR3 in amino acids: CASSPGTGLQETQYF. DNA for the CDR3: TGTGCCAGCAGCCCTGGGACAGGCCTCCAAGAGACCCAGTACTTC. The complete variable domain, with remaining parts taken from reference TRBV7-9 and TRBJ2-5, reads DTGVSQNPRHKITKRGQNVTFRCDPISEHNRLYWYRQTLGQGPEFLTYFQNEAQLEKSRLLSDRFSAERPKGSFSTLEIQRTEQGDSAMYLCASSPGTGLQETQYFGPGTRLLVL.

The chain links TRBV5-6 to TRBJ1-2; 7 bases match TRBD1. Per the germline V gene, CDR1 is SGHDT and CDR2 is YYEEEE. The V segment lost 4 bases and the J segment 2 bases; nucleotides outside the gene matches: 2. The CDR3 spans 13 residues. The CDR3 here is CASSKDRNYGYTF. CDR3 nucleotide sequence: TGTGCCAGCAGCAAGGACAGGAACTATGGCTACACCTTC.

The chain joins TRBV18 to TRBJ2-1; TRBD2 aligns across 8 bases. Germline CDR1 KGHSH, CDR2 LQKENI. The CDR3 sequence is 16 residues long. After removal of 4 bases from V and 8 bases from J, the junction contained 13 bases not matched to a gene. The CDR3 here is CASSLISGEGNYEQFF. The CDR3 DNA is TGTGCCAGCTCACTCATTAGCGGGGAAGGAAACTATGAGCAGTTCTTC.

This clonotype was counted only a few times. The chain links TRBV24-1 to TRBJ2-1; 10 nucleotides align to TRBD2. This CDR3 comprises 16 residues. Germline V lookup: CDR1 KGHDR, CDR2 SFDVKD. J was trimmed by 7 bases and V by 5 bases; bases with no gene match: 10. The DNA of the CDR3 is TGTGCCACCAGTGGCGCGGCGGGACTAGCGAGGAATGAGCAGTTCTTC. Its protein is CATSGAAGLARNEQFF.

The rearrangement uses TRBV25-1 and TRBJ2-7; 9 bases match TRBD1. The CDR3 is 16 amino acids. With V trimmed by 6 bases and J by 2 bases, 11 bases remained unmatched. Germline CDR1 is MGHDK and CDR2 is SYGVNS. Here the CDR3 DNA reads TGTGCCAGCAGGGCCCTTCTCGGGACAGGGACCTACGAGCAGTACTTC. It is translated as CASRALLGTGTYEQYF.

This clonotype was counted ten times or more. This sequence joins TRBV12-3 or TRBV12-4 and TRBJ2-3; 7 bases agree with TRBD2. This CDR3 is 15 amino acids long. Trimming cost V 8 bases and J 0 bases; bases outside gene matches: 8. The CDR3 coding sequence is TGTGCCAGCCGTAGGGAGCGGGGTAGCACAGATACGCAGTATTTT. This codes for CASRRERGSTDTQYF.

This rearrangement joins TRBV5-4 to TRBJ2-1, with TRBD2 matching over 10 bases. J lost 7 bases, V lost 0 bases, and 4 bases had no gene match. Germline assignment: CDR1 SGHNT and CDR2 YYREEE (reference sequence). CDR3 length: 15 residues. For the CDR3, the DNA is TGTGCCAGCAGCTTGGCTAGCGGGAGTAATAATGAGCAGTTCTTC. It translates to CASSLASGSNNEQFF.

This clonotype has more than one count but fewer than ten. This rearrangement joins TRBV15 to TRBJ1-3; D unresolved. The germline gives CDR1 LNHNV, CDR2 YYDKDF (reference sequence). V lost 0 bases, J lost 2 bases, and 11 bases lay in between. The CDR3 loop spans 16 amino acids. This chain's CDR3 is CATSRDSRNPGNTIYF. The CDR3 DNA reads as TGTGCCACCAGCAGAGATTCTAGGAACCCTGGAAACACCATATATTTT.

The chain has TRBV29-1 and TRBJ2-3, with D perhaps TRBD2 (6 bases). This CDR3 has 14 residues. V was shortened by 4 bases and J by 0 bases, with 11 bases between the two germline ends. Looked up from germline, CDR1 is SQVTM and CDR2 is ANQGSEA. CDR3 sequence: CSVVLARSTDTQYF. DNA of the CDR3: TGCAGCGTTGTACTAGCAAGGAGCACAGATACGCAGTATTTT.

This clonotype was seen a few times. This chain links TRBV7-6 with TRBJ1-2, with D possibly TRBD1 on 6 matching bases. CDR3 length equals 13 residues. V lost 5 bases, J lost 5 bases, and 12 bases lay in between. Per germline, CDR1 SGHVS and CDR2 FNYEAQ. The CDR3 nucleotides are TGTGCCAGCAGCCAAGGGGGGCGGTATGGCTACACCTTC. This gives the protein CASSQGGRYGYTF.